This T cell receptor beta chain is from a study of T cell responses to AZD1222 COVID-19 vaccine. Broader study findings: Only after the peak T cell response were repertoires sampled. Reportedly, nearly half the spike-specific TCRs target unmutated variant regions. Seropositivity was recorded at baseline in only a handful of AZD1222 recipients. When two AZD1222 doses had been given, Spike-specific TCR breadth and depth rose.

V lost 3 bases, J lost 8 bases, and 8 bases stayed unmatched. Looked up from germline, CDR1 is MNHEY and CDR2 is SMNVEV (reference sequence). The CDR3 has 15 amino acids. Produced via immunoSEQ multiplex PCR; TCRdb's table is partial and in-frame only. This sample has about 140,000 clones, with 80% to 95% found just once. As concerns this clone: Its matching antigen is unknown.

The chain employs TRBV27 and TRBJ1-4, with TRBD1 identical over 8 bases. The sequencing used peripheral blood, collected on day 0 of AZD1222 vaccination. The TCR sequence derives from an adult in good health. CDR3 loop: CASSFQDRAGEKLFF. The CDR3 DNA follows: TGTGCCAGCAGTTTTCAGGACAGGGCGGGAGAAAAACTGTTTTTT.